This T cell receptor (beta chain) stems from a study of Graves' ophthalmopathy and Graves' hyperthyroidism. About the study: The stable label applied to hyperthyroidism with no ophthalmopathy within 18 months of follow-up.

V dropped 5 bases and J dropped 4 bases, with 14 bases sitting between them. CDR1 and CDR2 from the germline V gene are SEHNR and FQNEAQ (reference sequence). The CDR3 runs to 14 residues. This clonotype was seen a few times. The sequenced template was RNA, covering the TCR beta CDR3 region. The authors performed first-round RT-PCR with HTBI primers and then a second-round multiplex PCR. TCRdb re-derived calls from the multiplex PCR reads in MiXCR, one entry per CDR3 protein. The data show more than 1,000,000 distinct CDR3 sequences, about two fifths seen once. This receptor was obtained from an adult man with Graves' hyperthyroidism. This chain uses TRBV7-9 with TRBJ1-2, with D possibly being TRBD1 (6 bases). Sequencing used peripheral blood or thyroid tissue (not recorded which). This CDR3 is CASSTGQGVYGYTF. CDR3 bases: TGTGCCAGCAGCACGGGACAAGGGGTCTATGGCTACACCTTC.